These 21 T cell receptor beta chains originate from one sample sequenced in a study of blood T cell repertoires in COVID-19. Measured with immunoSEQ multiplex PCR; TCRdb has only the in-frame clones, and not every one. The profile shows roughly 55,000 clones, around 83% of them singletons. Sequences were obtained from peripheral blood. The source is an older woman with acute or convalescent COVID-19.

The rearrangement joins TRBV28 to TRBJ1-1; 7 bases are a match to TRBD1. This CDR3 contains 14 residues. The J segment lost 7 bases and the V segment lost 7 bases, leaving 12 bases of the junction unmatched. Germline V gene sequence: CDR1 MDHEN, CDR2 SYDVKM. DNA for the CDR3: TGTGCCAGCACCCGGGACAGTTCCACCAGTGAAGCTTTCTTT. Translated, it gives CASTRDSSTSEAFF.

The rearrangement joins TRBV5-1 to TRBJ2-7, with TRBD1 identical over 10 bases. J was trimmed by 5 bases and V by 4 bases; bases with no gene match: 9. CDR3 length: 15 residues. The V gene's germline CDR1 is SGHRS and CDR2 YFSETQ. CDR3 sequence: CASSTPTGGLNEQYF. The DNA of the CDR3 is TGCGCCAGCAGCACACCGACAGGGGGCTTGAACGAGCAGTACTTC.

This chain connects TRBV19 to TRBJ1-3, with 11 bases fitting TRBD1. In germline, CDR1 is LNHDA, CDR2 SQIVND (reference sequence). The V gene end was trimmed by 4 bases and the J gene end by 4 bases; junction bases not matched to a gene: 15. The CDR3 contains 19 residues. The CDR3, as DNA: TGTGCCAGTAGTAGGTCCCTGGGACAGGGGGAATTCGGCGGAAACACCATATATTTT. It codes for CASSRSLGQGEFGGNTIYF.

The chain uses TRBV4-1 and TRBJ2-5, with D unresolved. CDR3 length: 15 amino acids. Germline values: CDR1 MGHRA, CDR2 YSYEKL. V was pared by 0 bases and J by 5 bases, with 13 bases between. In nucleotides, the CDR3 is TGCGCCAGCAGCCAAGATCTCTCGCTGCGTGAGACCCAGTACTTC. It specifies CASSQDLSLRETQYF.

This chain links TRBV18 with TRBJ1-5; 7 bases match TRBD1. This CDR3 comprises 13 residues. Germline V lookup: CDR1 KGHSH, CDR2 LQKENI. The V gene end was trimmed by 3 bases and the J gene end by 7 bases; junction bases not matched to a gene: 3. This CDR3 reads CASSPQGEQPQHF. CDR3 nucleotide sequence: TGTGCCAGCTCACCCCAGGGGGAACAGCCCCAGCATTTT.

V usage is TRBV28 and J usage is TRBJ1-6; D gene uncertain. CDR1 MDHEN and CDR2 SYDVKM come from the germline V gene. Deletions cut 3 bases from V and 6 bases from J, with 12 bases between. The CDR3 loop spans 15 amino acids. In nucleotides, the CDR3 is TGTGCCAGCAGTTTGGAGTACTTCGGTAATTCACCCCTCCACTTT. Its translation is CASSLEYFGNSPLHF.

The chain joins TRBV7-7 to TRBJ2-3, with TRBD2 matching over 11 bases. There are 15 residues in the CDR3. The germline V gene encodes CDR1 SSHAT and CDR2 FNYEAQ (reference sequence). The V gene end was trimmed by 5 bases and the J gene end by 5 bases; junction bases not matched to a gene: 6. The CDR3: CASSPQTSGKDTQYF. CDR3 in DNA: TGTGCCAGCAGCCCCCAGACTAGCGGGAAAGATACGCAGTATTTT.

The CDR3 DNA reads TGTGCCAGCAGAACAGGTAATAGCAATCAGCCCCAGCATTTT. It specifies CASRTGNSNQPQHF. The rearrangement joins TRBV2 to TRBJ1-5, with D tentatively TRBD1 (5 bases). Germline values: CDR1 SNHLY, CDR2 FYNNEI. Trimming shortened V by 6 bases and J by 0 bases, and 9 bases separated the two germline ends. This CDR3 has 14 residues. The full variable domain, with the rest looked up from reference TRBV2 and TRBJ1-5, is EPEVTQTPSHQVTQMGQEVILRCVPISNHLYFYWYRQILGQKVEFLVSFYNNEISEKSEIFDDQFSVERPDGSNFTLKIRSTKLEDSAMYFCASRTGNSNQPQHFGDGTRLSIL.

The CDR3 reads CAWRRDREKLFF. DNA of the CDR3: TGTGCCTGGAGGCGGGACAGGGAAAAACTGTTTTTT. V gene TRBV30 combines with J gene TRBJ1-4; TRBD1 matches 8 bases. The junction had 2 bases not matched to a gene; V was cut back by 3 bases and J by 8 bases. This CDR3 region has 12 residues. Germline lookup yields CDR1 GTSNPN and CDR2 SVGIG (reference sequence).

The rearrangement joins TRBV7-2 to TRBJ2-7, with 10 positions matching TRBD2. Germline CDR1 is SGHTA and CDR2 is FQGNSA. CDR3 length equals 15 residues. Germline trimming cut 1 base from V and 3 bases from J; bases unmatched to any gene: 3. DNA of the CDR3: TGTGCCAGCAGCTTAGAAGCGGGGGGGCTCTACGAGCAGTACTTC. Its translation: CASSLEAGGLYEQYF.

The rearrangement joins TRBV20-1 to TRBJ1-2; no definite D call. V was shortened by 5 bases and J by 8 bases, with 9 bases between the two germline ends. The CDR3 has 10 residues. Germline values: CDR1 DFQATT, CDR2 SNEGSKA (reference sequence). CDR3 coding DNA: TGCAGTGCTGCCCTCGGGGGCTACACCTTC. It yields the protein CSAALGGYTF.

The J gene is TRBJ1-3, the V gene TRBV19; D is unclear. This CDR3 is 15 amino acids long. V gave up 4 bases and J gave up 0 bases, with 10 bases separating them. Germline V lookup: CDR1 LNHDA, CDR2 SQIVND (reference sequence). For the CDR3, the DNA is TGTGCCAGTAGTACACAGCCCTTCTCTGGAAACACCATATATTTT. Amino acids: CASSTQPFSGNTIYF.

The chain joins TRBV30 to TRBJ1-1; D is unclear. V was trimmed by 4 bases and J by 6 bases, leaving 21 bases between them. Germline lookup yields CDR1 GTSNPN and CDR2 SVGIG (reference sequence). This CDR3 is built from 15 residues. CDR3 sequence reads: CAWKPWAGVGSEAFF. For the CDR3, the DNA is TGTGCCTGGAAACCGTGGGCCGGGGTTGGTTCTGAAGCTTTCTTT.

The chain couples TRBV7-2 to TRBJ1-6; D might be TRBD1 (5 bases). This CDR3 has 13 amino acids. Germline V gene data show CDR1 as SGHTA and CDR2 as FQGNSA. With 5 bases removed from V and 9 bases from J, the gap between germline ends came to 11 bases. DNA for the CDR3: TGTGCCAGCAGCAACATCAGGGTTTCACCCCTCCACTTT. Protein product: CASSNIRVSPLHF. Full variable domain (outside the CDR3, taken from reference TRBV7-2 and TRBJ1-6): GAGVSQSPSNKVTEKGKDVELRCDPISGHTALYWYRQSLGQGLEFLIYFQGNSAPDKSGLPSDRFSAERTGGSVSTLTIQRTQQEDSAVYLCASSNIRVSPLHFGNGTRLTVT.

This clone was seen only once. The rearrangement links TRBV6-1 to TRBJ1-4; 9 bases agree with TRBD1. This CDR3 spans 15 amino acids. CDR1 MNHNS and CDR2 SASEGT come from the germline V gene. V trimming: 0 bases; J trimming: 9 bases; junction bases outside the gene matches: 5. The CDR3: CASSEAGTGRKKLFF. The CDR3 DNA reads TGTGCCAGCAGTGAAGCTGGGACAGGGCGAAAAAAACTGTTTTTT.

The chain joins TRBV9 to TRBJ2-7, with TRBD2 matching over 10 bases. The junction had 2 bases not matched to a gene; V was cut back by 0 bases and J by 2 bases. The CDR3 covers 15 residues. The germline V gene encodes CDR1 SGDLS and CDR2 YYNGEE. CDR3 sequence: CASSVASGSAYEQYF. The DNA of the CDR3 is TGTGCCAGCAGCGTAGCTAGCGGGAGTGCCTACGAGCAGTACTTC.

The chain recombines TRBV19 with TRBJ1-6, with D possibly matching TRBD1 (6 bases). Trimming took 7 bases from V and 7 from J, leaving 20 bases between them. Germline V gives CDR1 LNHDA, CDR2 SQIVND (reference sequence). This CDR3 spans 16 amino acids. The CDR3 region has the DNA TGTGCCAGTAAGGAGCGGGGCAGGAGGGGGAATTCACCCCTCCACTTT. The encoded protein is CASKERGRRGNSPLHF.

J is TRBJ1-1 and V is TRBV18, with TRBD1 matching over 8 bases. The germline V gene has CDR1 KGHSH and CDR2 LQKENI. V was clipped by 2 bases and J by 8 bases; unmatched bases: 7. The CDR3 covers 14 residues. CDR3 residues: CASSPRQGAHEAFF. Written as DNA, the CDR3 is TGTGCCAGCTCACCAAGGCAGGGGGCCCACGAAGCTTTCTTT.

V and J are TRBV2 and TRBJ2-2; TRBD1 is a possible D gene (5 bases). The germline CDR1 and CDR2 sequences are SNHLY and FYNNEI. The CDR3 totals 13 residues. Trimming left V 10 bases short and J 5 bases short, with 14 bases between. CDR3 coding DNA: TGTGCCACCCTAATGAAGGGGACCGGGGAGCTGTTTTTT. Protein product: CATLMKGTGELFF. Variable domain in full (rest from reference TRBV2 and TRBJ2-2): EPEVTQTPSHQVTQMGQEVILRCVPISNHLYFYWYRQILGQKVEFLVSFYNNEISEKSEIFDDQFSVERPDGSNFTLKIRSTKLEDSAMYFCATLMKGTGELFFGEGSRLTVL.

The chain is built from TRBV5-1 and TRBJ1-1; D may be TRBD1 (6 bases). V was pared by 3 bases and J by 7 bases, with 7 bases between. The CDR3 consists of 11 residues. CDR1 is SGHRS, CDR2 YFSETQ, per germline. The CDR3 DNA follows: TGCGCCAGCAGCTCAGGGGTTGAAGCTTTCTTT. Its translation is CASSSGVEAFF. Complete variable domain (other parts from reference TRBV5-1 and TRBJ1-1): KAGVTQTPRYLIKTRGQQVTLSCSPISGHRSVSWYQQTPGQGLQFLFEYFSETQRNKGNFPGRFSGRQFSNSRSEMNVSTLELGDSALYLCASSSGVEAFFGQGTRLTVV.

This clone was counted a single time. The rearrangement uses TRBV6-5 and TRBJ1-6, with D unresolved. The CDR3 totals 15 residues. Germline CDR1 reads MNHEY; CDR2 reads SVGAGI. The ends were cut back, 7 bases at V and 4 bases at J, with 14 bases in the middle. The CDR3 DNA reads as TGTGCCAGCACAGTAAGGACTGGATATAATTCACCCCTCCACTTT. Residues: CASTVRTGYNSPLHF.